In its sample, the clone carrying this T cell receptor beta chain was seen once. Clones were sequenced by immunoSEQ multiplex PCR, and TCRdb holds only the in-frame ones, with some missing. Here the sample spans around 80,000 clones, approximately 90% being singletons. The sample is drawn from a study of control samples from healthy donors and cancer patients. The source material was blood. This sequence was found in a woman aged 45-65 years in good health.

In DNA form, the CDR3 reads TGTGCCAGCAGGACCTCTGGCTCCGTTAATGAAAAACTGTTTTTT. Its protein is CASRTSGSVNEKLFF. The chain links TRBV6-6 to TRBJ1-4; D not certain. CDR3 length equals 15 residues. V was cut by 6 bases and J by 4 bases, with 15 bases left in between. Germline CDR1 is MNHNY and CDR2 is SVGAGI (reference sequence).